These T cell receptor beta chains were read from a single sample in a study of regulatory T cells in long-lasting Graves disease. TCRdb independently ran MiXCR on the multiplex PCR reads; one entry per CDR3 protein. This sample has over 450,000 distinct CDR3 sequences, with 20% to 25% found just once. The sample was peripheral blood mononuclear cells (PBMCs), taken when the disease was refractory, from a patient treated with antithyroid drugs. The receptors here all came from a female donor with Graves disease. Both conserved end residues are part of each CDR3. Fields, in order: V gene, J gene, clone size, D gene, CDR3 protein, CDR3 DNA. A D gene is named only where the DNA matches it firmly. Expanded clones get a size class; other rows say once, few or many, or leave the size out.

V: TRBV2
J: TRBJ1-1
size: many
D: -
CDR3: CASSEDVNTEAFF
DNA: TGTGCCAGCAGTGAAGACGTGAACACTGAAGCTTTCTTT

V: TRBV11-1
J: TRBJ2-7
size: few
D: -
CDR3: CASSFGPRELGEQYF
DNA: TGTGCCAGCAGCTTTGGGCCCCGCGAGCTGGGCGAGCAGTACTTC

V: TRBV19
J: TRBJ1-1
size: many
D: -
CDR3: CASSISPGIGAFF
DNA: TGTGCCAGTAGTATTTCCCCGGGCATCGGTGCTTTCTTT

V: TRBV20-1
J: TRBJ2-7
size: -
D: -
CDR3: CSAFSSYEQYF
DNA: TGCAGTGCTTTCTCCAGCTACGAGCAGTACTTC

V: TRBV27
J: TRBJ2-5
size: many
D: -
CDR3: CASSPRDSGSRETQYF
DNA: TGTGCCAGCAGTCCCCGGGATAGCGGTTCACGGGAGACCCAGTACTTC

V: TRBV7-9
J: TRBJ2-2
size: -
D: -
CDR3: CASRPVADTGELFF
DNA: TGTGCCAGCAGACCTGTAGCGGACACCGGGGAGCTGTTTTTT

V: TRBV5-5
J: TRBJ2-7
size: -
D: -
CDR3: CASSQIGGLGYEQYF
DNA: TGTGCCAGCAGCCAGATAGGGGGGCTGGGGTACGAGCAGTACTTC

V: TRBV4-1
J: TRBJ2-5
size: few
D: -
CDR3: CASRYTGAGSETQYF
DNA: TGCGCCAGCAGGTACACGGGCGCGGGCAGTGAGACCCAGTACTTC

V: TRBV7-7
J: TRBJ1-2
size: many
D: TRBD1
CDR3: CASSPLTGGDYGYTF
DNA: TGTGCTAGCAGCCCATTGACAGGGGGTGACTATGGCTACACCTTC

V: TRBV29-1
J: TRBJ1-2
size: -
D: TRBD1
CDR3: CSVSPPNDRGQGGVMSMGYTF
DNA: TGCAGCGTTTCCCCACCAAATGACAGGGGGCAAGGAGGTGTAATGTCGATGGGCTACACCTTC

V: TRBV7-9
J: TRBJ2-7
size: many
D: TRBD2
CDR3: CASSPPGLAGGYEQYF
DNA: TGTGCCAGCAGCCCTCCGGGACTAGCGGGGGGATACGAGCAGTACTTC

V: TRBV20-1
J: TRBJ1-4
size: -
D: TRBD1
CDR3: CSASPPGQGMKKLFF
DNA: TGCAGTGCTAGTCCCCCGGGACAGGGGATGAAAAAACTGTTTTTT

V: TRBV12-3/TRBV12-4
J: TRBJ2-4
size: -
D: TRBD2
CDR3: CASGLGGLAENIQYF
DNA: TGTGCCAGCGGTCTGGGCGGACTAGCGGAAAACATTCAGTACTTC

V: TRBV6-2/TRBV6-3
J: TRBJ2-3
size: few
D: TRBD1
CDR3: CASSYGDRMTTDTQYF
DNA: TGTGCCAGCAGTTACGGGGACAGGATGACCACAGATACGCAGTATTTT

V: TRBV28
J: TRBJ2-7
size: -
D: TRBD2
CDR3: CAGSPFGGGGNAYEQYF
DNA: TGTGCCGGCAGTCCCTTTGGGGGGGGGGGGAACGCCTACGAGCAGTACTTC

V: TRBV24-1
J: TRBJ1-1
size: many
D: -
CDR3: CATSDSQGVNTEAFF
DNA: TGTGCCACCAGTGACTCACAGGGCGTGAACACTGAAGCTTTCTTT

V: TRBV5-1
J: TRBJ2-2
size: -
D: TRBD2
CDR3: CASRSGLAGAGELFF
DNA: TGCGCCAGCAGATCCGGACTAGCGGGAGCAGGGGAGCTGTTTTTT

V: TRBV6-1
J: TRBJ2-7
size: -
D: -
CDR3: CAHGEIYEQYF
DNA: TGTGCCCACGGCGAAATCTACGAGCAGTACTTC

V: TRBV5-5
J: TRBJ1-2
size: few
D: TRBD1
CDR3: CASSRGTGANYGYTF
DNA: TGTGCCAGCAGCCGTGGGACAGGGGCGAACTATGGCTACACCTTC

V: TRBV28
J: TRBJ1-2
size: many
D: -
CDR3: CASSPGDAYYGYTF
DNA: TGTGCCAGCAGTCCAGGGGATGCGTACTATGGCTACACCTTC

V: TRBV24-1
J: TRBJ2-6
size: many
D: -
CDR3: CATSDQRGSGANVLTF
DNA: TGTGCCACCAGTGACCAGAGAGGCTCTGGGGCCAACGTCCTGACTTTC

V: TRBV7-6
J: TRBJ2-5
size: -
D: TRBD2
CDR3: CASSPPSGGLADQETQYF
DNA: TGTGCCAGCAGCCCCCCTAGCGGTGGACTAGCGGACCAAGAGACCCAGTACTTC

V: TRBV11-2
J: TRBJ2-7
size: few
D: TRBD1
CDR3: CASSLDPTGIEQYF
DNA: TGTGCCAGCAGCTTAGACCCGACAGGGATTGAGCAGTACTTC

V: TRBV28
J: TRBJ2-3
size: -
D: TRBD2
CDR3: CASSEGGGVGDTQYF
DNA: TGTGCCAGCTCCGAGGGCGGGGGGGTTGGAGATACGCAGTATTTT

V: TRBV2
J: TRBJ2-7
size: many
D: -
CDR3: CASIRSLGSSYEQYF
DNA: TGTGCCAGCATAAGGTCCCTCGGGAGCTCCTACGAGCAGTACTTC

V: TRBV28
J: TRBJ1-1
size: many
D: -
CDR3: CASRGLGAMRWNTEAFF
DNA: TGTGCCAGCAGGGGGCTGGGGGCGATGAGATGGAACACTGAAGCTTTCTTT

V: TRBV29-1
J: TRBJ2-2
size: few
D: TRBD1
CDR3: CSAGNRGPRELFF
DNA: TGCAGCGCCGGGAACAGGGGGCCCAGGGAGCTGTTTTTT

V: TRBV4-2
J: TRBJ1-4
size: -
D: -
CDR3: CASSPRVGGLDGEEKLFF
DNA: TGTGCCAGCAGCCCCCGGGTTGGAGGGCTCGACGGGGAAGAAAAACTGTTTTTT

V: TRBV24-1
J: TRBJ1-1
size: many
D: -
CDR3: CATSDTRGGSTEAFF
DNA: TGTGCCACCAGTGACACCCGGGGTGGGAGCACTGAAGCTTTCTTT

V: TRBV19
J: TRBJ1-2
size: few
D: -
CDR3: CASSIDRGSLYGYTF
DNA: TGTGCCAGTAGTATAGATCGAGGCAGCCTCTATGGCTACACCTTC

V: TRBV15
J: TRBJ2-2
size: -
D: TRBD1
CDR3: CATSRFRDSPRRAGELFF
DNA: TGTGCCACCAGCAGATTTAGGGACAGTCCACGCCGGGCCGGGGAGCTGTTTTTT

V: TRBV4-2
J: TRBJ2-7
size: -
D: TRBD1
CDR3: CASSQDPWGQGPSYEQYF
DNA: TGTGCCAGCAGCCAAGATCCGTGGGGACAGGGCCCCTCCTACGAGCAGTACTTC

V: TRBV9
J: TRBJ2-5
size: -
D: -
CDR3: CASSREEETQYF
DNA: TGTGCCAGCAGCAGGGAAGAGGAGACCCAGTACTTC

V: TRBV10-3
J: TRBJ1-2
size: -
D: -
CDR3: CAISESGGLANYGYTF
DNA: TGTGCCATCAGTGAGTCCGGGGGCTTAGCTAACTATGGCTACACCTTC

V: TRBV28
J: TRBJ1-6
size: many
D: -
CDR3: CASSFSRPNGSPLHF
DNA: TGTGCCAGCAGTTTTAGTAGGCCCAATGGCTCACCCCTCCACTTT

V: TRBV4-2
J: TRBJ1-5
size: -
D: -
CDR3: CASTPEGGREPQHF
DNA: TGTGCCAGCACCCCGGAAGGGGGGAGGGAGCCCCAGCATTTT

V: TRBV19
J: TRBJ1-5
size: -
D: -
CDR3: CASSIDGQPQHF
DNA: TGTGCCAGTAGTATAGATGGGCAGCCCCAGCATTTT

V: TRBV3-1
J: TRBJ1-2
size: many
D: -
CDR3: CASSQGPWRGYTF
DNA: TGTGCCAGCAGCCAAGGCCCCTGGAGAGGCTACACCTTC

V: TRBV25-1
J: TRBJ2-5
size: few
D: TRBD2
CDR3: CASSGTSGQETQYF
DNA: TGTGCCAGCAGTGGGACTAGCGGCCAAGAGACCCAGTACTTC

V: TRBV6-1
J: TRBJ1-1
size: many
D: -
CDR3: CASREAVTTAYAFF
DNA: TGTGCCAGCAGGGAGGCCGTCACAACGGCCTATGCTTTCTTT

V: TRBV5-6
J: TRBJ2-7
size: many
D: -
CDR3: CASSFGGGSSYEQYF
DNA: TGTGCCAGCAGCTTCGGTGGGGGGAGCTCCTACGAGCAGTACTTC

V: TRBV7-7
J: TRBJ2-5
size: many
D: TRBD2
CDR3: CASSSGLEMETQYF
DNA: TGTGCTAGCAGCTCTGGACTAGAGATGGAGACCCAGTACTTC

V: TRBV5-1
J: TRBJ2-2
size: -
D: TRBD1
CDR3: CASSSDRVNTGELFF
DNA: TGCGCCAGCAGCTCGGACAGGGTGAACACCGGGGAGCTGTTTTTT

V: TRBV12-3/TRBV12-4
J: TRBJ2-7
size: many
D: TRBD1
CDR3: CASSGTGLSYEQYF
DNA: TGTGCCAGCAGTGGGACAGGGCTGTCCTACGAGCAGTACTTC

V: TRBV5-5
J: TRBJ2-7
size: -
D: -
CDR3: CASSLGEQSSYEQYF
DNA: TGTGCCAGCAGCTTGGGGGAGCAAAGCTCCTACGAGCAGTACTTC